This TCR beta chain originates from a study of shared clonotypes between healthy human individuals. Study-level points and caveats: It was only blood that was sampled, and tissue repertoires likely differ. Clonotype sharing across a few donors was observed for around 5% of naive CD4 clonotypes.

Germline V gene data show CDR1 as SGHDN and CDR2 as FVKESK. The CDR3 loop spans 17 amino acids. The trim removed 4 bases at V and 7 bases at J, leaving 13 bases unmatched. As regards this clone: The antigen is undetermined.

Once extracted for a subset, genomic DNA was divided evenly among several immunoSEQ plates. The repertoire was sequenced with immunoSEQ multiplex PCR; TCRdb's copy has only in-frame clones and lacks some. This sample yields nearly 1,000,000 clones, of which 70% to 85% are seen a single time; about 1.5% belongs to the top ten. The source of this sequence is a man younger than 35 in good health. The sequencing input was memory CD4+ T cells sorted from blood. Subset given: CD45RA-negative fraction. This chain links TRBV14 with TRBJ2-2; TRBD2 aligns across 9 bases. The CDR3 region is CASSRKRDSGSGGELFF. CDR3 DNA sequence: TGTGCCAGCAGCCGGAAGAGGGATAGCGGGAGCGGCGGGGAGCTGTTTTTT. The whole variable domain, filled in from reference TRBV14 and TRBJ2-2, reads EAGVTQFPSHSVIEKGQTVTLRCDPISGHDNLYWYRRVMGKEIKFLLHFVKESKQDESGMPNNRFLAERTGGTYSTLKVQPAELEDSGVYFCASSRKRDSGSGGELFFGEGSRLTVL.